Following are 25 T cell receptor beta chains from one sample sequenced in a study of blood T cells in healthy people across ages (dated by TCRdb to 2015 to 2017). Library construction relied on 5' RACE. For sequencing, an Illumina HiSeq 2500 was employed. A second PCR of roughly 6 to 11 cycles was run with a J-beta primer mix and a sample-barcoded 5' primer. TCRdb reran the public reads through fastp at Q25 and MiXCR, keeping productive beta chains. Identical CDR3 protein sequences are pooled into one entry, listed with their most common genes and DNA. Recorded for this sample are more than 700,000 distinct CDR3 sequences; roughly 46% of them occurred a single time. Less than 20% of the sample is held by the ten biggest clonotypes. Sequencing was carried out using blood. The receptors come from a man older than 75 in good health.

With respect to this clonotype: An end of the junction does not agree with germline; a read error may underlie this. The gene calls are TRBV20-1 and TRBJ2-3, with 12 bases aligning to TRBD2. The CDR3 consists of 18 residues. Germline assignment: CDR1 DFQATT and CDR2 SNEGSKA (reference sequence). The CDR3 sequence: CSARAPSGRALGTETQYF. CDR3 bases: TGCAGTGCTAGAGCACCTAGCGGGAGGGCCTTAGGCACAGAGACGCAGTATTTT.

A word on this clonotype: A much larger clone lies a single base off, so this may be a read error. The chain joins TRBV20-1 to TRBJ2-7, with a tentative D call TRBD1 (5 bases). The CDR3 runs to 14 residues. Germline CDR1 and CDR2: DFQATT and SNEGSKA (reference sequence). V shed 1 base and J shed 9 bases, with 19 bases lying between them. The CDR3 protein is CSARVVQGGNGQYF. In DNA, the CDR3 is TGCAGTGCTAGAGTAGTCCAGGGTGGCAACGGGCAGTACTTC.

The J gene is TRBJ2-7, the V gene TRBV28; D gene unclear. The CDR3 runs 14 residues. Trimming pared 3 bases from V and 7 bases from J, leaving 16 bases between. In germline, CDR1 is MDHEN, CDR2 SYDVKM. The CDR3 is CASSFSLSSGEQYF. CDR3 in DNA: TGTGCCAGCAGTTTTTCTCTATCTTCGGGTGAGCAGTACTTC.

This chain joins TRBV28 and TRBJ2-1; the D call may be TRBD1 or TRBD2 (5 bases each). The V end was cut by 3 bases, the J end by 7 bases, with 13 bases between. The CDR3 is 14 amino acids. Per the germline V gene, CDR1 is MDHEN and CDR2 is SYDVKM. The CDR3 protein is CASSFRGYGNEQFF. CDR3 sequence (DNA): TGTGCCAGCAGTTTTCGGGGCTATGGGAATGAGCAGTTCTTC.

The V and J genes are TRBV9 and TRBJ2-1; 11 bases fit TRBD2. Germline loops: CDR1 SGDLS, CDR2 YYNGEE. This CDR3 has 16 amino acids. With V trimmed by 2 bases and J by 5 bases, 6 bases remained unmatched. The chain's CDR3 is CASSVGASGRHNEQFF. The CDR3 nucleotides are TGTGCCAGCAGCGTGGGGGCTAGCGGGAGGCACAATGAGCAGTTCTTC.

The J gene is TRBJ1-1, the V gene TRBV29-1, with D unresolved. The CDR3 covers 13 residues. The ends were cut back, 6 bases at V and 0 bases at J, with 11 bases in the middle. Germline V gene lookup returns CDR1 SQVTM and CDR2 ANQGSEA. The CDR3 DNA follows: TGCAGCGTACGGGTGGTGTTGAACACTGAAGCTTTCTTT. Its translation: CSVRVVLNTEAFF.

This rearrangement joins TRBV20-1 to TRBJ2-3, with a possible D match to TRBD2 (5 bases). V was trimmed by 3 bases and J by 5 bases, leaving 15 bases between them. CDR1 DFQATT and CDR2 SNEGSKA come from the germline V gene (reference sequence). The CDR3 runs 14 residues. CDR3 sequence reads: CSASPTSLGDTQYF. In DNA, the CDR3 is TGCAGTGCTAGCCCAACTAGTTTAGGAGATACGCAGTATTTT.

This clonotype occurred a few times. In DNA form, the CDR3 reads TGTGCCAGCACCCGGGACAGGGGATACGAAAAACTGTTTTTT. It is translated as CASTRDRGYEKLFF. V gene TRBV28 combines with J gene TRBJ1-4; 10 nucleotides match TRBD1. Germline CDR1 is MDHEN and CDR2 is SYDVKM. This CDR3 is 14 amino acids long. The ends lost 7 bases at V and 8 bases at J; junction bases unmatched: 7.

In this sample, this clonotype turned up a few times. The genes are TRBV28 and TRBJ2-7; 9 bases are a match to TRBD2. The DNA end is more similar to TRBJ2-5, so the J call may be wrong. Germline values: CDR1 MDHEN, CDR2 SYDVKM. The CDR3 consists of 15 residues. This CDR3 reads CASSLSGREGETQYF. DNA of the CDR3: TGTGCCAGCAGCCTTAGCGGGAGAGAGGGGGAGACCCAGTACTTC.

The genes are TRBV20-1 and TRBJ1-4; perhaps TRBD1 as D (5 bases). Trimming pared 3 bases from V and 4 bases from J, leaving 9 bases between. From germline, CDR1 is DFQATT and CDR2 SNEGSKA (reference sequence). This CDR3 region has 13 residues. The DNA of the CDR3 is TGCAGTGCTAGCTGGGGGAATAATGAAAAACTGTTTTTT. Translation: CSASWGNNEKLFF.

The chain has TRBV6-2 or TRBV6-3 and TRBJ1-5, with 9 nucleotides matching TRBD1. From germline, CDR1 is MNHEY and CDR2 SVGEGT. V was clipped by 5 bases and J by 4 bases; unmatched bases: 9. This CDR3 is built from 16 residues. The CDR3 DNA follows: TGTGCCAGCAGTACCTCCTTTGGGACAGGGAATCAGCCCCAGCATTTT. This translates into CASSTSFGTGNQPQHF.

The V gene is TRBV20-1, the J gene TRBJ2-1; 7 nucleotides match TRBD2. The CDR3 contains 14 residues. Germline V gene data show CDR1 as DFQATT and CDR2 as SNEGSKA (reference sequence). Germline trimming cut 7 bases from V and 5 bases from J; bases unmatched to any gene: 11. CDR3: CSVIPGGQHNEQFF. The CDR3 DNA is TGCAGTGTTATTCCGGGAGGCCAACACAATGAGCAGTTCTTC.

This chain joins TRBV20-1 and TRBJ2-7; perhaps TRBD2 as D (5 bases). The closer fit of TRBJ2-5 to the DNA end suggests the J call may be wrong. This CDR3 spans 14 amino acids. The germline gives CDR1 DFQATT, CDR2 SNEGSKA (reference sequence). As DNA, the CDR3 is TGCAGTGCTGCCTCTCTAGCCACCATGGAGACCCAGTACTTC. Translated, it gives CSAASLATMETQYF.

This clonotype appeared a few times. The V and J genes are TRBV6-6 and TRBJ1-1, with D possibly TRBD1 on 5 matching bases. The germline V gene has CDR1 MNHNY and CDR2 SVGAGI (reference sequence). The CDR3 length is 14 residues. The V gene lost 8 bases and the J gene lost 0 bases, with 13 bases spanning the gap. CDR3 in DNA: TGTGCCAGCCGTATTGGGGGAATGAACACTGAAGCTTTCTTT. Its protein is CASRIGGMNTEAFF.

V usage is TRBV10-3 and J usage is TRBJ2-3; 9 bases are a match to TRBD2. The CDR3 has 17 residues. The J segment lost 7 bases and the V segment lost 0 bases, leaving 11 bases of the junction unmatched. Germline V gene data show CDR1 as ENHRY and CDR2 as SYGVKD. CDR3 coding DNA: TGTGCCATCAGTGAGTCGAGTAGATTAGCGGGAGAGAATACGCAGTATTTT. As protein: CAISESSRLAGENTQYF.

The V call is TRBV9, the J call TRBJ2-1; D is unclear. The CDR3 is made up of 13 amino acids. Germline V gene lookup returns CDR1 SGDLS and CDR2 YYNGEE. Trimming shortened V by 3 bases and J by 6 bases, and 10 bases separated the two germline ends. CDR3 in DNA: TGTGCCAGCAGCGCCGGAAATATCAATGAGCAGTTCTTC. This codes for CASSAGNINEQFF.

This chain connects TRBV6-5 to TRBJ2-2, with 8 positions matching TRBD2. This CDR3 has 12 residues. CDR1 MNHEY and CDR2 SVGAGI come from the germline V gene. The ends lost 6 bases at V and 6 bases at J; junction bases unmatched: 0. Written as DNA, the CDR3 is TGTGCCAGCAGCGGGGGGGCCGGGGAGCTGTTTTTT. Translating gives CASSGGAGELFF.

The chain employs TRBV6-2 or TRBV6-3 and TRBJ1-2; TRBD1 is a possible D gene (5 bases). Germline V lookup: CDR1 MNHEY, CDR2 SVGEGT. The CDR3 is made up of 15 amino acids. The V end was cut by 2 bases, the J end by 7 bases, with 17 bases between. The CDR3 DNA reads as TGTGCCAGCAGTTACGCCCTCACAGGATCCTCTGGCTACACCTTC. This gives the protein CASSYALTGSSGYTF.

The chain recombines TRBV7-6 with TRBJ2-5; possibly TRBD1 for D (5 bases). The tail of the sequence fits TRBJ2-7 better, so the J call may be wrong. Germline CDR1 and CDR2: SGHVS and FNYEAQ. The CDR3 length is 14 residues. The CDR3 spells CASSSKQGVYEQYF. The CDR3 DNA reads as TGTGCCAGCAGCTCAAAGCAGGGCGTTTACGAGCAGTACTTC.

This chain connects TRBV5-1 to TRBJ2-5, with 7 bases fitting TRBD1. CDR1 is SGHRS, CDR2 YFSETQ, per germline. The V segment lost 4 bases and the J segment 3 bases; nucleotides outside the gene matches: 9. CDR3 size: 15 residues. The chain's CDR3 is CASSRTGTAKETQYF. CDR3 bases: TGCGCCAGCAGCCGAACCGGGACAGCCAAAGAGACCCAGTACTTC.

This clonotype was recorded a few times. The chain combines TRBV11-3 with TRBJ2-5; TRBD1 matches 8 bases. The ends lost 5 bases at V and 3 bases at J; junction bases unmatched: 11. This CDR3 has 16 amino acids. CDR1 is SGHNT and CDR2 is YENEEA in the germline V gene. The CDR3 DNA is TGTGCCAGCAGCCCCAGATCCGGGACAGGAGAAGAGACCCAGTACTTC. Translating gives CASSPRSGTGEETQYF.

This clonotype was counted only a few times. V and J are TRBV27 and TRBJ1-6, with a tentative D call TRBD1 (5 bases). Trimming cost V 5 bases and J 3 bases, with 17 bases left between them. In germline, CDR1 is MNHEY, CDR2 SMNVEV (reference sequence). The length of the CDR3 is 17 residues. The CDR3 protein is CASSLTLQGNYNSPLHF. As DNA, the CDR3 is TGTGCCAGCAGTCTCACCCTCCAGGGCAACTATAATTCACCCCTCCACTTT.

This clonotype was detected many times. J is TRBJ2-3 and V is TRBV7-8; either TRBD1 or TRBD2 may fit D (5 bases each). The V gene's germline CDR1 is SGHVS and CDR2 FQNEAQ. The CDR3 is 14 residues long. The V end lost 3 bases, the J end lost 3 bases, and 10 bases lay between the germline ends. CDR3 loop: CASSLGRPTDTQYF. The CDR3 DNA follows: TGTGCCAGCAGCTTGGGACGGCCAACAGATACGCAGTATTTT. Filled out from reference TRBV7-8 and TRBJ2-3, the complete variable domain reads GAGVSQSPRYKVAKRGQDVALRCDPISGHVSLFWYQQALGQGPEFLTYFQNEAQLDKSGLPSDRFFAERPEGSVSTLKIQRTQQEDSAVYLCASSLGRPTDTQYFGPGTRLTVL.

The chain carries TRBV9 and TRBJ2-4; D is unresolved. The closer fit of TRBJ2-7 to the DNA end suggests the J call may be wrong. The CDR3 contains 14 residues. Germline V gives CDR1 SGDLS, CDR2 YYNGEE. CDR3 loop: CASSRGPTTYEQYF. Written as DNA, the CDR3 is TGTGCCAGCAGCAGAGGCCCTACAACCTACGAGCAGTACTTC.

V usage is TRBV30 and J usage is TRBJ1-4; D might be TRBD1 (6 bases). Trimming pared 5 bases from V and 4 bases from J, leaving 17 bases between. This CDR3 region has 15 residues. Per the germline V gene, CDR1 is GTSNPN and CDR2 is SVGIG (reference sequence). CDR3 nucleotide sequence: TGTGCCTGGCGCCATAAAGCAGGGGATAATGAAAAACTGTTTTTT. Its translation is CAWRHKAGDNEKLFF.